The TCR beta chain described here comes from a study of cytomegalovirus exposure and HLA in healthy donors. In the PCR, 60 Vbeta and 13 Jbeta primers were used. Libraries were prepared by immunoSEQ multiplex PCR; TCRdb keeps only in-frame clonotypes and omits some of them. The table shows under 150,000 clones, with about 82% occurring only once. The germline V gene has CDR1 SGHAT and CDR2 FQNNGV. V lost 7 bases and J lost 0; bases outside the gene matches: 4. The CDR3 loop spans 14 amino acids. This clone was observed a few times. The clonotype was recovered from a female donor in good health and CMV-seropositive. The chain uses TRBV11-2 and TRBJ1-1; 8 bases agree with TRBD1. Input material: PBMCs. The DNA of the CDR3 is TGTGCCAGCACCACAGGGGGGCTGAACACTGAAGCTTTCTTT. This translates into CASTTGGLNTEAFF. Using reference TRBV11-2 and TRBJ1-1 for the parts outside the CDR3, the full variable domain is EAGVAQSPRYKIIEKRQSVAFWCNPISGHATLYWYQQILGQGPKLLIQFQNNGVVDDSQLPKDRFSAERLKGVDSTLKIQPAKLEDSAVYLCASTTGGLNTEAFFGQGTRLTVV.